This paragraph covers one TCR beta chain sequence. This record comes from a study of blood T cell repertoires in COVID-19. As for the study in general: Samples came from the United States, Italy and Spain, spanning acute and convalescent COVID-19. PBMCs, B-cell-depleted T cells, or T cells were the source of the cDNA or gDNA that made up the material.

Authors' methods: Reference gene primer amplification gave estimated nucleated cell counts. Libraries were prepared by immunoSEQ multiplex PCR; TCRdb keeps only in-frame clonotypes and omits some of them. V, J and clone size reflect that table, while D and trimming were determined from the DNA. There are about 170,000 clones in the sample; around nine tenths occur only once, and 3% to 4.5% lies in the top ten. Germline lookup yields CDR1 MGHDK and CDR2 SYGVNS. V lost 7 bases to trimming and J lost 1 base, with 11 bases between them. The CDR3 is 14 residues long. The chain employs TRBV25-1 and TRBJ2-1, with D possibly matching TRBD2 (6 bases). Sequences were obtained from peripheral blood. This receptor was obtained from a young man with active or convalescent COVID-19. CDR3 in DNA: TGTGCCAGCAAAGCGGCGGGATCCTACAATGAGCAGTTCTTC. It specifies CASKAAGSYNEQFF.